This T cell receptor beta chain was recovered during a study of Ad26.COV2.S vaccination and SARS-CoV-2 variants. Study conclusions and caveats: Breadth and depth estimates from TCRs may understate total T cell responses. Vaccine and placebo recipients had comparable breadth of non-spike TCRs.

As to this clone: Its antigen remains unknown.

CDR3 length equals 14 residues. Method: immunoSEQ multiplex PCR; TCRdb's copy keeps in-frame clones and lacks some. Of some 250,000 clones detected, 88% appear once; the ten largest clones hold approximately 12%. The treatment: 15 to 20 received Ad26.COV2.S at low or high dose, single or two shots; 5 received placebo; per-sample allocation not given. Specimens were obtained on day 63 following the first vaccine or placebo injection. The genes are TRBV21-1 and TRBJ1-4; no DNA check was done on the table's D call, TRBD1. TRBV21-1 is shown as a pseudogene. This material consisted of peripheral blood, taken in a trial of Ad26.COV2.S vaccine versus placebo. The sequence was collected from a person aged 18-65 years who received the Ad26.COV2.S COVID-19 vaccine or a placebo. CDR3 residues: CASSSTGGLEKLFF. CDR3 nucleotide sequence: TGTGCCAGCAGTTCGACAGGGGGCTTGGAAAAACTGTTTTTT.